This T cell receptor beta chain came from a study of human CD8 memory T cell subsets. Overall study results and limits: This study sequenced T cell receptor beta chains alone. Minimally overlapping with each other were the repertoires of precursor exhausted and stem-like memory T cells.

Concerning this clonotype itself: The antigen is undetermined.

The CDR3 has 15 amino acids. Germline V gene sequence: CDR1 SEHNR, CDR2 FQNEAQ (reference sequence). Investigators built TCR beta libraries using UMI-labeled 5' RACE. TCRdb derives one entry per CDR3 protein from the 5' RACE reads, leaving out DNA. Its table records about 10,000 distinct CDR3 sequences. PBMC were drawn from healthy donors' buffy coats. Total CD8+ T cells were enriched by negative magnetic separation. This clonotype originated in a human donor in good health. Sequences were obtained from CD8+ T cells from PBMCs. This rearrangement joins TRBV7-9 to TRBJ2-7; with no DNA, the TCRdb D assignment of TRBD2 cannot be verified. This CDR3 is CASSSELAGAYEQYF.